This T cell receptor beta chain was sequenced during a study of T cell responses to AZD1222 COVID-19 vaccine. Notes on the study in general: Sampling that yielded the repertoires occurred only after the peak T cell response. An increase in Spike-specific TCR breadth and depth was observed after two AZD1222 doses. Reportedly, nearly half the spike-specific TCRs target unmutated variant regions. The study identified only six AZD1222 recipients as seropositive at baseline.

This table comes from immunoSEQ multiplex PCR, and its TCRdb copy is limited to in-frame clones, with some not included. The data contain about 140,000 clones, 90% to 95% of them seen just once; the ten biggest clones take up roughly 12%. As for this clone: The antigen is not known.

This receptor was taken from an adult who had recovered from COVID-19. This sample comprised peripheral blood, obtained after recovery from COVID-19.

The CDR3 DNA follows: TGTGCCTGGATGGCTGGGGCCTACGAGCAGTACTTC. Its translation is CAWMAGAYEQYF. V and J are TRBV30 and TRBJ2-7, with D hard to call. The CDR3 runs 12 residues. The V gene lost 4 bases and the J gene lost 2 bases, with 9 bases spanning the gap. Per germline, CDR1 GTSNPN and CDR2 SVGIG (reference sequence).